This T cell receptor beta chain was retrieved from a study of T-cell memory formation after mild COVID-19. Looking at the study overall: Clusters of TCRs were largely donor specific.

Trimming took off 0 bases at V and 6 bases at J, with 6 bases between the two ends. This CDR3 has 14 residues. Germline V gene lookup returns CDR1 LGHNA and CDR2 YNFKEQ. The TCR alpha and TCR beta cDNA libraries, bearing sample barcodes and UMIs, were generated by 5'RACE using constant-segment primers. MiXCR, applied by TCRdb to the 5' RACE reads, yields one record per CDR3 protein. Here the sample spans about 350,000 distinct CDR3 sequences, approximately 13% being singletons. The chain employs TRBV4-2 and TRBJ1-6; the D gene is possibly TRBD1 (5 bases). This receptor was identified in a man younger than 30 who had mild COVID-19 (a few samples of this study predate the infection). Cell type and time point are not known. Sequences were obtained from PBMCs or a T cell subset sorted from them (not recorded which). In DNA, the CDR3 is TGTGCCAGCAGCCAAGACAGGGTTAATTCACCCCTCCACTTT. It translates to CASSQDRVNSPLHF.